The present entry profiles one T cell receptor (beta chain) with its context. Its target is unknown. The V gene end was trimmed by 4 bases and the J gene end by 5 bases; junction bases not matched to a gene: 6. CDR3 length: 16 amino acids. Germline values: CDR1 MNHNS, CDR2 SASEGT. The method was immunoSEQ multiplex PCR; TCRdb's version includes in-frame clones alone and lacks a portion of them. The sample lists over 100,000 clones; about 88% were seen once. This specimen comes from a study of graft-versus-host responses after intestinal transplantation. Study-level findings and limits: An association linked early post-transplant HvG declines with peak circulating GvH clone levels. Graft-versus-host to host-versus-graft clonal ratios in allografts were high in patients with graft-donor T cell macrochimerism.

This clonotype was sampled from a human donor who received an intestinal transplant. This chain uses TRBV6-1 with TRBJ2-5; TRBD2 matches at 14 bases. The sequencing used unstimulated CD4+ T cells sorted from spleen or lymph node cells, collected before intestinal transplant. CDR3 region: CASSVRWTSGRETQYF. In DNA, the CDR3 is TGTGCCAGCAGTGTACGCTGGACTAGCGGGAGGGAGACCCAGTACTTC.